The T cell receptor (beta chain) described here comes from a study of a mutant IDH1 vaccine in newly diagnosed glioma. Study in general: Initiation of the vaccine course occurred 4-6 weeks after radiotherapy alone, or alongside temozolomide cycles. Averaging approximately 42 years of age, treated patients were about 62% male and around 40% female.

Between the trimmed V and J ends, which lost 6 bases and 7 bases, there was a span of 15 bases. Germline-derived CDR1 and CDR2 are SNHLY and FYNNEI. The CDR3 spans 13 residues. Time point given: week 11, during vaccination. It was 300 ug of mutant IDH1 20-mer peptide that made up each vaccine dose, given with topical imiquimod. Donors had new IDH1-mutant astrocytomas of WHO grade 3 or 4 (ATRX-lost). Sequencing used immunoSEQ multiplex PCR; TCRdb keeps in-frame clones, though not all of them. This sample has tens of thousands of clones; approximately 84% occur once, and the top ten carry about 9.4%. As regards this clone: Antigen specificity is unknown.

The chain carries TRBV2 and TRBJ1-1, with D perhaps matching TRBD1 (5 bases). This receptor was taken from a woman aged 50 to 65 with glioma. Sequencing used PBMCs, obtained from a glioma patient whose treatment included an IDH1 peptide vaccine. The CDR3 DNA is TGTGCCAGCAGGGGCGGGGGTCCTCTTGAAGCTTTCTTT. This codes for CASRGGGPLEAFF.